This TCR beta chain was recovered during a study of T cell responses to AZD1222 COVID-19 vaccine (TCRdb year 2021). Study-wide context: AZD1222 recipients with second doses at about 4 weeks or about 12 weeks were pooled, because spike-specific TCR depth and breadth did not differ between schedules. Enrollment into the trials was organized by age into subgroups of 18-55, 56-69 and 70-plus years, and those subgroups contained 148, 28 and 57 TCR-sequenced participants, respectively. A total of 240 or so trial participants underwent TCR sequencing, of whom some 200 had received two doses of AZD1222 and 26 had received two doses of the MenACWY control vaccine.

Between the V and J ends, shortened by 0 bases and 9 bases respectively, the junction contains 13 bases. CDR1 and CDR2, per the germline V gene, are SGDLS and YYNGEE. The CDR3 covers 14 residues, taking in both the cysteine and the phenylalanine. The CDR3 DNA has 42 bases and is translated from base 1. The CDR3 regions of human TCRbeta chains were subjected to immunosequencing. The paper's processing steps were these. Repertoire TCRs were matched against a reference library of SARS-CoV-2-specific TCRs generated with the MIRA antigen-specificity platform. Breadth meant the fraction of unique TCRs that were SARS-CoV-2-associated, whereas depth meant the fraction of total T cells that were SARS-CoV-2-associated. Each spike-specific TCR was assigned to its reactive spike region and to a CD4 or CD8 class using the MIRA data. Log10-transformed breadth and depth values were compared by one-way ANOVA with Sidak's multiple comparisons tests. TCRdb limited this immuneACCESS table to in-frame rearrangements with V and J called. A share of clones is missing; checked studies link under half to unresolved V genes, and the rest is unexplained. V, J and clone size are those of that table, while D and trimming were read from the DNA. This sample lists 98,000 or so clones; over 70% were detected once. Around 9% of the sample is held by the ten biggest clonotypes.

About this clone: Its antigen remains undetermined. No qualities accompany the bases; no much larger clone lies one base away.

The full study reports these points: Participants were mostly white British, with more females than males. The authors suggested clonal diversity may have been underestimated. Conclusions about previously exposed vaccinees are limited because only a handful of AZD1222 recipients were SARS-CoV-2 seropositive at baseline. In the small 56-69-year group, the increase in depth fell short of significance, most likely because of low power. The vaccine-associated CD4 TCRs covered the entire spike protein, and the dominant responses fell in regions 160-218 and 743-854. After two AZD1222 doses, both the breadth and the depth of spike-specific TCRs were significantly higher than at day 0 and than in MenACWY recipients. Nearly half of unique spike-specific TCRs reportedly recognized epitopes outside regions mutated in the B.1.351 and B.1.1.7 variants. Because no samples from the day 14 peak response were available, repertoires could be characterized only after the peak T cell response.

This specimen's time point label, interpreted: baseline before first vaccination. Vaccinee samples came from UK trials COV001 and COV002, including a single-blind randomized controlled phase 2/3 trial of AZD1222 (ChAdOx1 nCoV-19) in healthy adults. For TCRbeta chain sequencing, PBMC samples were collected from trial participants at day 0 and at day 28 after the second dose. The chain is made from TRBV9 and TRBJ2-4; no D gene is confidently identified. This TCR was recovered from an adult in good health. The specimen was peripheral blood, collected on day 0 of AZD1222 vaccination. This receptor has the CDR3 CASSVESRNSIQYF. The DNA is as follows: TGTGCCAGCAGCGTAGAGAGTAGGAATAGCATTCAGTACTTC.